This T cell receptor (beta chain) was captured by sequencing in a study of shared clonotypes between healthy human individuals. There were no recent acute infections or vaccinations among the donors, who were healthy HIV-negative adults. Once extracted for a subset, genomic DNA was divided evenly among several immunoSEQ plates. Profiling relied on immunoSEQ multiplex PCR, and the TCRdb table lists in-frame clones only, not all of them. Of about 1.1 million clones in the sample, 75% to 80% were seen once. V was pared by 4 bases and J by 6 bases, with 25 bases between. Per the germline V gene, CDR1 is MNHNS and CDR2 is SASEGT. The CDR3 covers 17 residues. Details on this clone: Antigen: not known.

Study-wide results and caveats: Estimated richness was generally greater in naive than memory subsets.

This clonotype originated in a man aged 18 to 30 in good health. Some clones in this sample may be carry-over from other donors' samples. The chain employs TRBV6-1 and TRBJ2-7; D is tentatively TRBD1 or TRBD2 (6 bases each). Sequencing used memory CD4+ T cells from PBMCs. Subset noted: CD45RA-negative fraction. This CDR3 reads CASSGVFSGASASEQYF. In DNA form, the CDR3 reads TGTGCCAGCAGTGGGGTTTTTTCGGGGGCATCCGCATCCGAGCAGTACTTC.